This TCR beta chain was documented in a study of blood T cell repertoires in COVID-19 (dated by TCRdb to about 2020). In terms of the full investigation: The collaborator samples originated in the United States, Italy and Spain and spanned the acute and convalescent phases of COVID-19. The prospective study material was composed of cDNA or gDNA derived from T cells, B-cell-depleted T cells, or PBMCs. Subjects who had been exposed to COVID-19, were actively infected with it, or had recovered from it provided the deeply sampled blood TCRbeta repertoires that made up the dataset. The repertoires were made available in a free public database intended to serve as a resource for research on the immune response to SARS-CoV-2. Samples were obtained from the ongoing ImmuneRACE study (first 160 participants) and from about 1,300 subjects provided by 6 global collaborators. The sample metadata nearly always contained a de-identified subject ID, COVID-19 status, age in years and sex. Where available, HLA class I and class II types were obtained from metadata supplied by the sample provider rather than from assay-based typing. The paper's findings and limits, for the study overall: The quantity of clinical and demographic metadata differed by source and by participant and was supplied without curation.

TCRbeta CDR3 regions were amplified from genomic DNA using the immunoSEQ Assay, a bias-controlled multiplex PCR. As for the original processing: The number of nucleated cells in each sample was estimated from the amplification of reference gene primers within the assay. To quantify the absolute abundance of each unique TCRbeta CDR3 rearrangement, sequence reads were collapsed and filtered. For each sample, productive Simpson clonality was calculated by taking the square root of Simpson's diversity index across productive rearrangements. The table comes from immuneACCESS by way of TCRdb, which keeps in-frame sequences with V and J called. Part of the clones is missing from these tables; in studies checked, under half for an unresolved V gene and the rest for unknown reasons. V and J calls and clone size are those listed in that table; D and trimming were worked out from the DNA. This sample is represented by about 270,000 clones; around 90% of them were singletons. Around 0.9% of the sample goes to the ten largest clones.

In regard to this clone: Which antigen it targets is not known. The input lacks base qualities; no much larger clone sits a single base away.

In the prospective study, participants were roughly 18 to 100 years old, resided in approximately 22 geographic areas of the United States, and were enrolled through a virtual design. Cohort assignment in the prospective study relied on participant-reported clinical history from a screening survey and a study questionnaire. ImmuneRACE Cohort 3 recovered participants were defined by two consecutive negative NP/OP PCR tests, healthcare professional clearance, or symptom resolution. Mobile phlebotomists in the prospective study collected whole blood, serum and a nasopharyngeal or oropharyngeal swab from every participant. Prospective study participants could optionally give additional blood draws and questionnaires over an approximately two-month period. Before DNA extraction, blood samples from the prospective study were shipped at room temperature or frozen. The cysteine opens and the phenylalanine closes a CDR3 of 12 amino acids. The sequence is cut down to CDR3 DNA, 36 bases in frame from base 1. The germline V gene (reference sequence) yields LNHDA for CDR1 and SQIVND for CDR2. V loses 10 bases, J loses 1 base, and the germline ends lie 11 bases apart.

This chain joins TRBV19 to TRBJ2-7; a tentative D call is TRBD1 (5 bases match). This receptor was obtained from a woman between 25 and 40 years old who had recovered from COVID-19. Sample: PBMCs or T cells enriched from blood (not recorded which). At the DNA level, the sequence is TGTGCCACCCAAGGGGTATCCTACGAGCAGTACTTC. Its protein is CATQGVSYEQYF.